This T cell receptor (beta chain) was obtained from a study of CXCR3-negative and CXCR3-positive naive CD8 T cells. Study summary: Cumulative TRB read yield was 120 million to 150 million, averaging about 1.5 +/- 0.3 million per library.

Study-wide points: In cryopreserved cells, CXCR3 expression partially decreased, and fresh PBMCs were used in most assays. Both naive subsets had comparably high diversity; memory CD8+ cells much lower.

The authors made the TRB cDNA libraries by 5' RACE using UMI labels. TCRdb reprocessed the 5' RACE reads, with one entry per CDR3 protein and no DNA. The table gives approximately 53,000 distinct CDR3 sequences; the top ten clones make up roughly a quarter of it. Regarding this clonotype: The target antigen is unknown.

CDR1 is SGHVS and CDR2 is FNYEAQ in the germline V gene. This CDR3 has 15 residues. This clonotype was sampled from a human donor in good health. Some clones in this sample may be carry-over from other donors' samples. The chain recombines TRBV7-6 with TRBJ2-3; TCRdb reports TRBD1, a call that lacks DNA to check it against. Source material: memory CD8+ T cells from blood. The CDR3 is CASSLEAGGTDTQYF.